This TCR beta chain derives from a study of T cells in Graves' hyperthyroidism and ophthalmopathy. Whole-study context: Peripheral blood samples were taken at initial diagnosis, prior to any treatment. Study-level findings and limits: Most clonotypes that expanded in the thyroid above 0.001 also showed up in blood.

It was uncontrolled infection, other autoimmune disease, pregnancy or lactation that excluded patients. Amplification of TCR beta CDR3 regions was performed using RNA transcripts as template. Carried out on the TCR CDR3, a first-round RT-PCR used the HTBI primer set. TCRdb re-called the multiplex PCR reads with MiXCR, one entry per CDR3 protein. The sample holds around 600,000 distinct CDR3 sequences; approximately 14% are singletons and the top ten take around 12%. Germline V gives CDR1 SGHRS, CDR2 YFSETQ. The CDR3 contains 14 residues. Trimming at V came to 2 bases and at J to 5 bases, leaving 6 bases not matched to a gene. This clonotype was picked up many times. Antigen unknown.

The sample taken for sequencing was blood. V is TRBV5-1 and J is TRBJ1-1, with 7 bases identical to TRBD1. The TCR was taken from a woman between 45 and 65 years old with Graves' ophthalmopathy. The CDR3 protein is CASSLFTGETEAFF. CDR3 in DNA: TGCGCCAGCAGCTTATTTACAGGGGAAACTGAAGCTTTCTTT.